The 8 T cell receptor beta chains listed next were all sequenced from one sample in a study of shared clonotypes between healthy human individuals. Using immunoSEQ multiplex PCR, the repertoire was profiled, and TCRdb retains in-frame clones only, with some absent. The sample carries about 340,000 clones, about 73% recorded once. The sequenced material came from memory CD4+ T cells sorted from blood. Subset meaning: CD45RA-negative fraction. All receptors derive from a man aged 25-45 years in good health.

This clone was detected only a few times. The gene calls are TRBV19 and TRBJ2-6; D is possibly TRBD2 (5 bases). There are 15 residues in the CDR3. The germline V gene has CDR1 LNHDA and CDR2 SQIVND (reference sequence). The V end lost 9 bases, the J end lost 0 bases, and 12 bases lay between the germline ends. CDR3 sequence: CASRTGNSGANVLTF. CDR3 coding DNA: TGTGCCAGCCGGACGGGAAACTCTGGGGCCAACGTCCTGACTTTC.

The genes are TRBV7-2 and TRBJ1-5, with D unresolved. V lost 5 bases to trimming and J lost 5 bases, with 7 bases between them. CDR1 is SGHTA, CDR2 FQGNSA, per germline. This CDR3 is built from 12 residues. The CDR3 sequence is CASSLYYQPQHF. The CDR3 DNA is TGTGCCAGCAGCCTGTATTATCAGCCCCAGCATTTT.

This chain joins TRBV18 and TRBJ1-1, with D perhaps matching TRBD1 (6 bases). The CDR3 covers 15 residues. V dropped 3 bases and J dropped 1 base, with 12 bases sitting between them. Germline CDR1 and CDR2: KGHSH and LQKENI. CDR3 sequence (DNA): TGTGCCAGCTCACCCACACAGGGAAAGAACACTGAAGCTTTCTTT. This codes for CASSPTQGKNTEAFF.

V usage is TRBV15 and J usage is TRBJ2-7; 8 nucleotides line up with TRBD1. The CDR3 loop spans 17 amino acids. Germline V gives CDR1 LNHNV, CDR2 YYDKDF (reference sequence). V lost 3 bases to trimming and J lost 3 bases; unmatched junction nucleotides: 13. CDR3 sequence: CATSSRDGTGKRYEQYF. The CDR3 DNA follows: TGTGCCACCAGCAGCAGAGATGGGACAGGTAAGCGCTACGAGCAGTACTTC. Combining the CDR3 with reference TRBV15 and TRBJ2-7 gives the whole variable domain DAMVIQNPRYQVTQFGKPVTLSCSQTLNHNVMYWYQQKSSQAPKLLFHYYDKDFNNEADTPDNFQSRRPNTSFCFLDIRSPGLGDTAMYLCATSSRDGTGKRYEQYFGPGTRLTVT.

V gene TRBV27 combines with J gene TRBJ1-5, with D unclear. The germline V gene has CDR1 MNHEY and CDR2 SMNVEV (reference sequence). V was shortened by 5 bases and J by 9 bases, with 23 bases between the two germline ends. This CDR3 is built from 16 residues. CDR3 coding DNA: TGTGCCAGCAGTCAACACACCACAAAGACCCTGACGCCCCAGCATTTT. Protein sequence: CASSQHTTKTLTPQHF.

The chain uses TRBV7-3 and TRBJ2-1; tentative D call: TRBD2 (6 bases). Germline lookup yields CDR1 SGHTA and CDR2 FQGTGA. Trimming removed 3 bases at V and 5 bases at J, with 14 bases between. This CDR3 comprises 15 residues. Here the CDR3 reads CASSFDGSFNNEQFF. DNA for the CDR3: TGTGCCAGCAGCTTTGACGGGAGTTTCAACAATGAGCAGTTCTTC.

The chain links TRBV5-1 to TRBJ2-1; 7 bases match TRBD1. V dropped 0 bases and J dropped 2; count of bases not matched to a gene: 2. CDR1 is SGHRS, CDR2 YFSETQ, per germline. The CDR3 runs to 15 residues. The CDR3 loop reads CASSLAQGAYNEQFF. CDR3 sequence (DNA): TGCGCCAGCAGCTTGGCCCAGGGGGCCTACAATGAGCAGTTCTTC.

The rearrangement uses TRBV18 and TRBJ1-3, with TRBD1 matching over 7 bases. Trimming took 2 bases from V and 3 from J; bases not matched to a gene: 7. CDR1 is KGHSH, CDR2 LQKENI, per germline. CDR3 length equals 16 residues. The CDR3 DNA sequence: TGTGCCAGCTCACCAGTGGAGGGGGCGAGTGGAAACACCATATATTTT. It translates to CASSPVEGASGNTIYF.